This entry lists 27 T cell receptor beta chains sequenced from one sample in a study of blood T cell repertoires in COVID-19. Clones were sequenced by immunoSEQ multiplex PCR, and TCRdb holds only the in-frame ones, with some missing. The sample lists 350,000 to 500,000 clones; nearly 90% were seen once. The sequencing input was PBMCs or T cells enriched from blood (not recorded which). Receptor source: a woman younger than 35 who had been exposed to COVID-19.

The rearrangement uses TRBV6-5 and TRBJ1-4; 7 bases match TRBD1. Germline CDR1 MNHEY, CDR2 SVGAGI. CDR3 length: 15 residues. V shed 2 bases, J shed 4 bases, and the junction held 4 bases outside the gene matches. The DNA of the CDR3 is TGTGCCAGCAGTTACCAGACAGGGTTTAATGAAAAACTGTTTTTT. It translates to CASSYQTGFNEKLFF.

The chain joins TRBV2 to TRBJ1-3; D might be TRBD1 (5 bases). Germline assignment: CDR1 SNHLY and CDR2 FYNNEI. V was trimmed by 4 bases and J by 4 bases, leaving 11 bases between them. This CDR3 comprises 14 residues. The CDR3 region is CASSAQGGGNTIYF. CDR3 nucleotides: TGTGCCAGCAGTGCTCAGGGTGGGGGAAACACCATATATTTT.

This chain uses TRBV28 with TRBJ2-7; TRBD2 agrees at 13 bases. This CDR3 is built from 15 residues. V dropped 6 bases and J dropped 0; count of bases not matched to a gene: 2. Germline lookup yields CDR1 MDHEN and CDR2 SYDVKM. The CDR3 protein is CASSRTSGSSYEQYF. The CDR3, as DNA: TGTGCCAGCAGCCGGACTAGCGGGAGCTCCTACGAGCAGTACTTC. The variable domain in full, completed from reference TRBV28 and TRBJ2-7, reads DVKVTQSSRYLVKRTGEKVFLECVQDMDHENMFWYRQDPGLGLRLIYFSYDVKMKEKGDIPEGYSVSREKKERFSLILESASTNQTSMYLCASSRTSGSSYEQYFGPGTRLTVT.

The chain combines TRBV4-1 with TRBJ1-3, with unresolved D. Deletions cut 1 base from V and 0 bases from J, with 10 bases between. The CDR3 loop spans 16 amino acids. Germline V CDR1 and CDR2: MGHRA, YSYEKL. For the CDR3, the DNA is TGCGCCAGCAGCCAAGGCGCGGGAGTCTCTGGAAACACCATATATTTT. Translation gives CASSQGAGVSGNTIYF.

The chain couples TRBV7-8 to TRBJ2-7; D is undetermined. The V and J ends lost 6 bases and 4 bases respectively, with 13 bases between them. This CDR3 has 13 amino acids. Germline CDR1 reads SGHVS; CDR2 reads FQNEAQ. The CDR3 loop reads CASRTQDLYEQYF. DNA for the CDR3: TGTGCCAGCAGAACCCAAGACTTGTACGAGCAGTACTTC.

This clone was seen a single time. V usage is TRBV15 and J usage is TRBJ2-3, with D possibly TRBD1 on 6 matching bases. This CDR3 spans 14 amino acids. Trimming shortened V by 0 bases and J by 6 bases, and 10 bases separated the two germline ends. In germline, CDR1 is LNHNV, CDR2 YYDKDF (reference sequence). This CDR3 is CATSREKTGDTQYF. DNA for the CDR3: TGTGCCACCAGCAGAGAAAAAACAGGGGATACGCAGTATTTT.

The CDR3: CASSEAGWNYGYTF. The DNA of the CDR3 is TGTGCCAGCAGTGAGGCAGGGTGGAACTATGGCTACACCTTC. V and J are TRBV2 and TRBJ1-2; tentatively, D is TRBD1 (5 bases). V dropped 3 bases and J dropped 2 bases, with 10 bases sitting between them. This CDR3 has 14 residues. Germline CDR1 SNHLY, CDR2 FYNNEI.

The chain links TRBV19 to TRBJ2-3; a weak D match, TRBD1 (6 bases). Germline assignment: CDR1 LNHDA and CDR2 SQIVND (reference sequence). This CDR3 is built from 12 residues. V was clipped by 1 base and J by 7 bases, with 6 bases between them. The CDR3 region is CASSIGGHTQYF. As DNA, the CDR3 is TGTGCCAGTAGTATAGGGGGGCATACGCAGTATTTT.

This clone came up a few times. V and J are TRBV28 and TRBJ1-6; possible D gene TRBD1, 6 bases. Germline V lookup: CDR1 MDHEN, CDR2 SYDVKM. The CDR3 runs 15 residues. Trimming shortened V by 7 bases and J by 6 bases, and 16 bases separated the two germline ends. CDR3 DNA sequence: TGTGCCAGCACCCCCGTGGGGGCGGCTAATTCACCCCTCCACTTT. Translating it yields CASTPVGAANSPLHF.

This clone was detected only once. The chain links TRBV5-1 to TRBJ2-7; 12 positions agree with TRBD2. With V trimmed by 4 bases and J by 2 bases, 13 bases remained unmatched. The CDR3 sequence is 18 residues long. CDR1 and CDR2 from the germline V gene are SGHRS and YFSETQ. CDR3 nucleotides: TGCGCCAGCAGCCCCAGGACTAGCGGGGCCCCTTTTGCCTACGAGCAGTACTTC. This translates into CASSPRTSGAPFAYEQYF. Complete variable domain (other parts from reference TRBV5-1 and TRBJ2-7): KAGVTQTPRYLIKTRGQQVTLSCSPISGHRSVSWYQQTPGQGLQFLFEYFSETQRNKGNFPGRFSGRQFSNSRSEMNVSTLELGDSALYLCASSPRTSGAPFAYEQYFGPGTRLTVT.

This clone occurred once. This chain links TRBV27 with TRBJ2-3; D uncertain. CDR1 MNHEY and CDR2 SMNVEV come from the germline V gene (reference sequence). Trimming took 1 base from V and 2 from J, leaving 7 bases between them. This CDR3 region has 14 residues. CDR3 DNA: TGTGCCAGCAGTTTATATCCAAACACAGATACGCAGTATTTT. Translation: CASSLYPNTDTQYF.

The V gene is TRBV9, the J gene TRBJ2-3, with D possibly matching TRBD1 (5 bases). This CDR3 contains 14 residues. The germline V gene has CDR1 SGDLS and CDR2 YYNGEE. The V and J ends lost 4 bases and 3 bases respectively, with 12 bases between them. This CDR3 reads CASSLKGLTDTQYF. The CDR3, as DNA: TGTGCCAGCAGCCTCAAGGGGCTAACAGATACGCAGTATTTT.

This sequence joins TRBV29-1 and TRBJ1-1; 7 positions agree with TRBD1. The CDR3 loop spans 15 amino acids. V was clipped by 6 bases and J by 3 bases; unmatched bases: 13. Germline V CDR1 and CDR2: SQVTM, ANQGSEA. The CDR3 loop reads CSVSRGRLGDTEAFF. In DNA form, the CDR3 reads TGCAGCGTCTCTAGGGGGCGACTAGGGGACACTGAAGCTTTCTTT.

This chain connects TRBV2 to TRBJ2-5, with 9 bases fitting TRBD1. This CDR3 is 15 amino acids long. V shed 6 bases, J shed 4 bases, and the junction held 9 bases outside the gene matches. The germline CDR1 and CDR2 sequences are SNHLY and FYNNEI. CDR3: CASRAGTGLVETQYF. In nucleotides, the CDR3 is TGTGCCAGCAGGGCGGGGACAGGGTTGGTAGAGACCCAGTACTTC.

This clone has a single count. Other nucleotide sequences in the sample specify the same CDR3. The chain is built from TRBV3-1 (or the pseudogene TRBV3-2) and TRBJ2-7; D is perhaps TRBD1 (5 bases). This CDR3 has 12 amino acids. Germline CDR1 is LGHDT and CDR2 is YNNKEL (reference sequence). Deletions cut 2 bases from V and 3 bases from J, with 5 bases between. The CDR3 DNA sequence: TGTGCCAGCAGCCAAACAGGCTACGAGCAGTACTTC. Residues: CASSQTGYEQYF.

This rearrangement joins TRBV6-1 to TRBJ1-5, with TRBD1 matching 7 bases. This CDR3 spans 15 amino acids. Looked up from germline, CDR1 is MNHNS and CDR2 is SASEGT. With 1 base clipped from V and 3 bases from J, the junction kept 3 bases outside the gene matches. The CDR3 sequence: CASSEGTGYNQPQHF. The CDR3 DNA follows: TGTGCCAGCAGTGAAGGGACAGGCTACAATCAGCCCCAGCATTTT.

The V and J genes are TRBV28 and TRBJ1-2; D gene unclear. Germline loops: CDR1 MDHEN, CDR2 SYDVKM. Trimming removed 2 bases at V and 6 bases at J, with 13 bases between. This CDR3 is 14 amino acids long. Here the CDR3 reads CASSLAAPRHGYTF. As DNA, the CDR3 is TGTGCCAGCAGTTTAGCGGCTCCAAGGCATGGCTACACCTTC.

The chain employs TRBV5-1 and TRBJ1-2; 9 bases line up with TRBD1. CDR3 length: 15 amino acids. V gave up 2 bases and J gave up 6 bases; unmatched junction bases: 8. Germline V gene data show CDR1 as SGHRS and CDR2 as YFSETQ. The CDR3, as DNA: TGCGCCAGCAGCTTACCCATGGGACAGGGTGATGGCTACACCTTC. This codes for CASSLPMGQGDGYTF. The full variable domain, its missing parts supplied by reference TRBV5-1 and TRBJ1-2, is KAGVTQTPRYLIKTRGQQVTLSCSPISGHRSVSWYQQTPGQGLQFLFEYFSETQRNKGNFPGRFSGRQFSNSRSEMNVSTLELGDSALYLCASSLPMGQGDGYTFGSGTRLTVV.

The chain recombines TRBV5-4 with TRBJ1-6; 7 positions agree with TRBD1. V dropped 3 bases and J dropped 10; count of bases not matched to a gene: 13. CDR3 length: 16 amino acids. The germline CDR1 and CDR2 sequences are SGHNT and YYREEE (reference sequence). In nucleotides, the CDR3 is TGTGCCAGCAGCTCACGGGCAGGGGGTTTGCCGTCACCCCTCCACTTT. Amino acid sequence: CASSSRAGGLPSPLHF.

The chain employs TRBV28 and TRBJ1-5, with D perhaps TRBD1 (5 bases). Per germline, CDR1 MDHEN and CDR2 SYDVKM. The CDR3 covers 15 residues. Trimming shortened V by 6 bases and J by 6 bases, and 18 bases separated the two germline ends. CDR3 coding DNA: TGTGCCAGCAGCACACGCAGGGAGGCCGCTCAGCCCCAGCATTTT. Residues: CASSTRREAAQPQHF.

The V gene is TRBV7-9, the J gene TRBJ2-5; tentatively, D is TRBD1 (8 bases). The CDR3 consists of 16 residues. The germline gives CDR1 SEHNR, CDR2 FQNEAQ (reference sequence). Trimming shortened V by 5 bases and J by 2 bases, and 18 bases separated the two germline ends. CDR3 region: CASSPRTGRGQETQYF. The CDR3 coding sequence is TGTGCCAGCAGCCCCCGGACAGGGAGGGGACAAGAGACCCAGTACTTC.

The CDR3 here is CASSSQYTGTGFEKLFF. The CDR3 region has the DNA TGTGCCAGCAGCTCCCAATACACCGGGACAGGGTTTGAAAAACTGTTTTTT. This chain uses TRBV5-8 with TRBJ1-4; 9 bases are shared with TRBD1. This CDR3 has 17 residues. V trimming: 3 bases; J trimming: 7 bases; junction bases outside the gene matches: 13. Germline V gives CDR1 SGHTS, CDR2 YDEGEE.

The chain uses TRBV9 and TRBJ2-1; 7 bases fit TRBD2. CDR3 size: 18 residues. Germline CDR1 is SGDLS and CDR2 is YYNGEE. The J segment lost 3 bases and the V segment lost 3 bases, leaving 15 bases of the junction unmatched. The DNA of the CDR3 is TGTGCCAGCAGCGCCCTTGGACGGGAGGCCGAGGTCTACAATGAGCAGTTCTTC. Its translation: CASSALGREAEVYNEQFF.

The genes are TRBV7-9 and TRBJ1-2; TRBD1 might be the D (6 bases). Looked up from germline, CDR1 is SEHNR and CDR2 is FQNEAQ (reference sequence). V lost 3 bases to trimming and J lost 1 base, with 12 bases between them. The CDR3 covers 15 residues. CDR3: CASSFRDKVNYGYTF. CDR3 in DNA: TGTGCCAGCAGCTTCCGGGACAAAGTTAACTATGGCTACACCTTC. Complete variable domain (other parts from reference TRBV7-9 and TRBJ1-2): DTGVSQNPRHKITKRGQNVTFRCDPISEHNRLYWYRQTLGQGPEFLTYFQNEAQLEKSRLLSDRFSAERPKGSFSTLEIQRTEQGDSAMYLCASSFRDKVNYGYTFGSGTRLTVV.

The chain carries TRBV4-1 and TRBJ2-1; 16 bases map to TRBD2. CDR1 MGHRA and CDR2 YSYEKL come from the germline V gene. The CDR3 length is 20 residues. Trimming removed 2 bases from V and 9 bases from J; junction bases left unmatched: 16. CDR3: CASSQKGLVGLAGGRGEQFF. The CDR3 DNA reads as TGCGCCAGCAGCCAAAAAGGGCTTGTGGGACTAGCGGGAGGGCGCGGTGAGCAGTTCTTC.

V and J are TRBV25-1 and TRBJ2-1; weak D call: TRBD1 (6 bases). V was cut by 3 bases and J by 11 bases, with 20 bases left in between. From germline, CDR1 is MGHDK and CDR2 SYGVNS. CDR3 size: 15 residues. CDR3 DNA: TGTGCCAGCAGTGAGGATAGCCGGGACACCACCAAGCAGTTCTTC. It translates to CASSEDSRDTTKQFF.

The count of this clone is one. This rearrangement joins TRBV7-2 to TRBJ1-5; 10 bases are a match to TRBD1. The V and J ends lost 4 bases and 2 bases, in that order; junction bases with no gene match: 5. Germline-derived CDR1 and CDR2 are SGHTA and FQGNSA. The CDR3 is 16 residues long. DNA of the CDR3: TGTGCCAGCAGCTCCGGGACAGGGGTTGGCAATCAGCCCCAGCATTTT. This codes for CASSSGTGVGNQPQHF. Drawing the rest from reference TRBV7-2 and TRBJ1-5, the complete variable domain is GAGVSQSPSNKVTEKGKDVELRCDPISGHTALYWYRQSLGQGLEFLIYFQGNSAPDKSGLPSDRFSAERTGGSVSTLTIQRTQQEDSAVYLCASSSGTGVGNQPQHFGDGTRLSIL.